The 27 T cell receptor beta chains below come from one sample, sequenced in a study of a mutant IDH1 vaccine in newly diagnosed glioma. Only in-frame clones appear in the TCRdb table, and some are missing; sequencing was by immunoSEQ multiplex PCR. The repertoire includes 70,000 to 100,000 clones, roughly 90% of them detected once, and just over 0.55% sits in the top ten. These TCRs are of unknown antigen specificity. Time point defined: week 5, during vaccination. What each vaccine dose contained was 300 ug of mutant IDH1 20-mer peptide, accompanied by topical imiquimod. The input for sequencing was PBMCs, taken from a glioma patient whose treatment included an IDH1 peptide vaccine. Receptors were obtained from a woman in her forties or fifties with glioma.

The J gene is TRBJ1-3, the V gene TRBV18; the match to TRBD1 covers 7 bases. The V gene's germline CDR1 is KGHSH and CDR2 LQKENI. V lost 2 bases to trimming and J lost 2 bases; unmatched junction nucleotides: 3. The CDR3 has 15 amino acids. CDR3 sequence reads: CASSPARGPGNTIYF. The CDR3 DNA reads TGTGCCAGCTCACCAGCAAGGGGGCCTGGAAACACCATATATTTT.

This chain links TRBV7-3 with TRBJ2-7; tentatively, D is TRBD1 or TRBD2 (5 bases each). The V end lost 5 bases, the J end lost 7 bases, and 18 bases lay between the germline ends. The CDR3 length is 14 residues. In germline, CDR1 is SGHTA, CDR2 FQGTGA. DNA for the CDR3: TGTGCCAGCAGCCCCGGGACCGGTTACGAAGAGCAGTACTTC. This gives the protein CASSPGTGYEEQYF.

This chain links TRBV28 with TRBJ2-3; TRBD2 might be the D (5 bases). V gave up 1 base and J gave up 1 base, with 12 bases separating them. The CDR3 loop spans 16 amino acids. Germline CDR1 and CDR2: MDHEN and SYDVKM. In DNA, the CDR3 is TGTGCCAGCAGTTTATTAGCTGCGGGCGGCACAGATACGCAGTATTTT. Its protein product is CASSLLAAGGTDTQYF.

The chain couples TRBV25-1 to TRBJ2-1; 7 positions match TRBD2. The CDR3 extends over 15 amino acids. Germline V CDR1 and CDR2: MGHDK, SYGVNS. The V gene end was trimmed by 4 bases and the J gene end by 3 bases; junction bases not matched to a gene: 6. The CDR3 DNA reads as TGTGCCAGCAGTGTTTCTAGCGGAGTCTACAATGAGCAGTTCTTC. Translated: CASSVSSGVYNEQFF.

V and J are TRBV4-1 and TRBJ1-1; D gene uncertain. V lost 3 bases and J 8 bases, leaving 16 bases between the germline ends. The CDR3 length is 14 residues. Germline V lookup: CDR1 MGHRA, CDR2 YSYEKL. The CDR3 sequence is CASSHVGEALEAFF. The CDR3 nucleotides read TGCGCCAGCAGCCACGTCGGTGAGGCCCTCGAAGCTTTCTTT.

This clone showed up just a few times. This chain links TRBV18 with TRBJ2-7, with D perhaps matching TRBD2 (6 bases). V lost 2 bases and J lost 0, with 11 bases in between. CDR1 is KGHSH, CDR2 LQKENI, per germline. The CDR3 is made up of 15 amino acids. For the CDR3, the DNA is TGTGCCAGCTCACCAGCCGGAGGGAGCTCCTACGAGCAGTACTTC. Its translation: CASSPAGGSSYEQYF.

J is TRBJ1-4 and V is TRBV7-2; no clear D. Germline V lookup: CDR1 SGHTA, CDR2 FQGNSA. V was pared by 2 bases and J by 8 bases, with 9 bases between. This CDR3 has 13 amino acids. CDR3 sequence reads: CASSLSPREKLFF. Here the CDR3 DNA reads TGTGCCAGCAGCTTATCGCCGAGGGAAAAACTGTTTTTT. The full variable domain, in which reference TRBV7-2 and TRBJ1-4 provide the parts outside the CDR3, is GAGVSQSPSNKVTEKGKDVELRCDPISGHTALYWYRQSLGQGLEFLIYFQGNSAPDKSGLPSDRFSAERTGGSVSTLTIQRTQQEDSAVYLCASSLSPREKLFFGSGTQLSVL.

V gene TRBV12-5 combines with J gene TRBJ2-7; 14 nucleotides match TRBD2. The V and J ends lost 9 bases and 2 bases, in that order; junction bases with no gene match: 3. The CDR3 covers 14 residues. Germline lookup yields CDR1 LGHNT and CDR2 FRNRAP. The CDR3 is CASQTSGRAYEQYF. The CDR3 DNA is TGTGCTAGCCAGACTAGCGGGAGGGCCTACGAGCAGTACTTC.

The chain couples TRBV5-1 to TRBJ2-1, with D unresolved. This CDR3 contains 14 residues. With 6 bases removed from V and 0 bases from J, the gap between germline ends came to 10 bases. Germline CDR1 reads SGHRS; CDR2 reads YFSETQ. The CDR3 sequence: CASTSQSSYNEQFF. The CDR3 bases are TGCGCCAGCACCTCCCAGAGCTCCTACAATGAGCAGTTCTTC.

The CDR3 loop is CASSTPVAGGYNEQFF. The CDR3 DNA reads as TGTGCCAGCAGTACCCCCGTTGCGGGCGGTTACAATGAGCAGTTCTTC. This chain connects TRBV9 to TRBJ2-1, with a tentative D call TRBD2 (5 bases). V gave up 5 bases and J gave up 4 bases, with 19 bases separating them. The CDR3 consists of 16 residues. Germline V gene lookup returns CDR1 SGDLS and CDR2 YYNGEE.

V usage is TRBV27 and J usage is TRBJ2-2, with 8 nucleotides matching TRBD2. The trim removed 3 bases at V and 4 bases at J, leaving 4 bases unmatched. CDR3 length: 15 residues. CDR1 and CDR2 (germline): MNHEY, SMNVEV (reference sequence). CDR3 sequence: CASSLSGSGTGELFF. The DNA of the CDR3 is TGTGCCAGCAGTTTGAGCGGGAGCGGCACCGGGGAGCTGTTTTTT.

V is TRBV29-1 and J is TRBJ2-7, with a tentative D call TRBD2 (5 bases). The CDR3 extends over 12 amino acids. From germline, CDR1 is SQVTM and CDR2 ANQGSEA. Trimming took off 4 bases at V and 2 bases at J, with 9 bases between the two ends. The CDR3 here is CSVVGIAYEQYF. CDR3 DNA: TGCAGCGTTGTCGGGATAGCCTACGAGCAGTACTTC.

V is TRBV5-1 and J is TRBJ2-3, with 12 bases fitting TRBD2. The CDR3 covers 17 residues. The V segment lost 4 bases and the J segment 4 bases; nucleotides outside the gene matches: 10. CDR1 is SGHRS, CDR2 YFSETQ, per germline. CDR3 in DNA: TGCGCCAGCAGCCTCGGGACTAGCGGGTGGTCGGCAGATACGCAGTATTTT. It translates to CASSLGTSGWSADTQYF.

The V gene is TRBV7-2, the J gene TRBJ1-2; 8 bases are a match to TRBD1. V trimming: 4 bases; J trimming: 7 bases; junction bases outside the gene matches: 5. The CDR3 is made up of 13 amino acids. CDR1 and CDR2 from the germline V gene are SGHTA and FQGNSA. The CDR3 sequence: CASSSGQGGGYTF. In nucleotides, the CDR3 is TGTGCCAGCAGCTCCGGACAGGGTGGTGGCTACACCTTC. Filled out from reference TRBV7-2 and TRBJ1-2, the complete variable domain reads GAGVSQSPSNKVTEKGKDVELRCDPISGHTALYWYRQSLGQGLEFLIYFQGNSAPDKSGLPSDRFSAERTGGSVSTLTIQRTQQEDSAVYLCASSSGQGGGYTFGSGTRLTVV.

The chain recombines TRBV6-5 with TRBJ2-7, with 8 positions matching TRBD1. From germline, CDR1 is MNHEY and CDR2 SVGAGI. The CDR3 loop spans 14 amino acids. The J segment lost 0 bases and the V segment lost 6 bases, leaving 4 bases of the junction unmatched. The CDR3 sequence is CASRLTGDSYEQYF. DNA for the CDR3: TGTGCCAGCAGATTGACAGGGGACTCCTACGAGCAGTACTTC.

This clone was detected a few times. The CDR3 is CASSQNRGKSNQPQHF. The CDR3, as DNA: TGTGCCAGCAGCCAAAACAGGGGGAAGAGCAATCAGCCCCAGCATTTT. The chain employs TRBV4-2 and TRBJ1-5; 8 positions match TRBD1. Trimming at V came to 2 bases and at J to 1 base, leaving 4 bases not matched to a gene. Germline V gives CDR1 LGHNA, CDR2 YNFKEQ. CDR3 size: 16 residues.

Here the CDR3 reads CASSEPDRAEAFF. CDR3 sequence (DNA): TGCGCCAGCAGTGAGCCCGACAGGGCTGAAGCTTTCTTT. This chain uses TRBV10-2 with TRBJ1-1; 7 nucleotides match TRBD1. The length of the CDR3 is 13 residues. The germline V gene encodes CDR1 WSHSY and CDR2 SAAADI. The trim removed 2 bases at V and 6 bases at J, leaving 3 bases unmatched.

The V and J genes are TRBV23-1 and TRBJ1-5, with D uncertain. TRBV23-1 is treated as an ORF (open reading frame) with a function not yet certain. V lost 1 base, J lost 6 bases, and 25 bases lay in between. The CDR3 is 19 residues long. The CDR3: CASSQYVEGAPSGVQPQHF. The CDR3 DNA is TGCGCCAGCAGTCAATATGTCGAGGGCGCTCCAAGTGGGGTTCAGCCCCAGCATTTT.

The chain has TRBV10-3 and TRBJ2-2; TRBD2 matches 13 bases. CDR3 size: 17 residues. Germline CDR1 and CDR2: ENHRY and SYGVKD. The V segment lost 2 bases and the J segment 7 bases; nucleotides outside the gene matches: 7. CDR3 sequence (DNA): TGTGCCATCAGTGAGACTAGCGGGAGGGCCGGTGGCGGGGAGCTGTTTTTT. Its protein is CAISETSGRAGGGELFF.

This sequence joins TRBV30 and TRBJ1-5; perhaps TRBD1 as D (5 bases). V gave up 4 bases and J gave up 9 bases, with 19 bases separating them. This CDR3 comprises 14 residues. The germline V gene has CDR1 GTSNPN and CDR2 SVGIG (reference sequence). The DNA of the CDR3 is TGTGCCTGGACTCTGGCTGGGGGGTCAGGGCCCCAGCATTTT. It specifies CAWTLAGGSGPQHF.

This clone was detected a few times. The same CDR3 can be traced to other DNA sequences in this sample. J is TRBJ1-1 and V is TRBV19, with 7 bases matching TRBD1. The junction had 1 base not matched to a gene; V was cut back by 3 bases and J by 0 bases. This CDR3 region has 14 residues. Germline CDR1 LNHDA, CDR2 SQIVND (reference sequence). CDR3 sequence reads: CASSIRGVNTEAFF. CDR3 sequence (DNA): TGTGCCAGTAGTATCAGGGGGGTGAACACTGAAGCTTTCTTT.

V usage is TRBV7-8 and J usage is TRBJ2-5; 7 bases match TRBD1. CDR3 length: 14 residues. Germline trimming cut 3 bases from V and 2 bases from J; bases unmatched to any gene: 3. Germline loops: CDR1 SGHVS, CDR2 FQNEAQ. DNA of the CDR3: TGTGCCAGCAGCTTCGGGACAGCACAAGAGACCCAGTACTTC. It is translated as CASSFGTAQETQYF.

The chain has TRBV9 and TRBJ2-7, with D tentatively TRBD1 or TRBD2 (7 bases each). The germline gives CDR1 SGDLS, CDR2 YYNGEE. V was pared by 4 bases and J by 1 base, with 12 bases between. The CDR3 length is 14 residues. The CDR3: CASSPGGESYEQYF. The CDR3 DNA follows: TGTGCCAGCAGCCCAGGGGGGGAGTCCTACGAGCAGTACTTC.

The J gene is TRBJ2-1, the V gene TRBV4-1; 7 positions match TRBD2. The V and J ends lost 1 base and 10 bases, in that order; junction bases with no gene match: 19. Germline V CDR1 and CDR2: MGHRA, YSYEKL. The CDR3 is 18 residues long. In DNA form, the CDR3 reads TGCGCCAGCAGCCAAGCTCCGATCCGGGACTACCAGAGGGGAGAGCAGTTCTTC. Translating it yields CASSQAPIRDYQRGEQFF.

V is TRBV28 and J is TRBJ2-3; TRBD1 is a possible D gene (5 bases). The CDR3 extends over 15 amino acids. The V gene lost 3 bases and the J gene lost 3 bases, with 13 bases spanning the gap. Germline lookup yields CDR1 MDHEN and CDR2 SYDVKM. CDR3 bases: TGTGCCAGCAGTTTCGGCGGCAGGGCGACAGATACGCAGTATTTT. Its protein is CASSFGGRATDTQYF.

V and J are TRBV9 and TRBJ2-3; D is undetermined. The V and J ends lost 3 bases and 3 bases respectively, with 11 bases between them. CDR1 is SGDLS, CDR2 YYNGEE, per germline. CDR3 length equals 14 residues. The CDR3 nucleotides read TGTGCCAGCAGCGCCACTTTAAGTACAGATACGCAGTATTTT. This gives the protein CASSATLSTDTQYF.

J is TRBJ2-5 and V is TRBV7-3; a weak D match, TRBD1 (5 bases). The germline V and J ends were trimmed by 2 bases and 4 bases, with 14 bases remaining between them. The CDR3 totals 15 residues. Germline V gives CDR1 SGHTA, CDR2 FQGTGA. CDR3 residues: CASSLGSGKAETQYF. The DNA of the CDR3 is TGTGCCAGCAGCTTAGGGTCAGGGAAGGCAGAGACCCAGTACTTC.